This record covers a single T cell receptor (beta chain). Its antigen remains undetermined. No base quality information exists; no much larger clone differs at one position. The V end loses 0 bases and the J end loses 4 bases, and a stretch of 9 bases separates them. The CDR3 spans 14 residues, from the cysteine through the phenylalanine. Of all the DNA, just the CDR3 is kept, 42 bases in frame from base 1. CDR1 SGDLS and CDR2 YYNGEE were looked up in the germline V gene. This specimen belongs to a study of cytomegalovirus exposure and HLA in healthy donors (dated by TCRdb to 2016 to 2017). Study-level background: An earlier analysis of some 550 of the donors reported 250 to 350 Gb of sequence data and around 110 million unique TCR beta sequences from 150 million to 200 million T cells. An early release that covered approximately 600 HLA-typed donors contained about 290 gigabases of sequencing data and approximately 85 million unique TCR sequences. Among the approximately 400 genotyped donors, 75% to 90% belonged to the genetic ancestry cluster associated with self-reported Caucasian donors. The study was designed to test whether signatures of past pathogen exposure could be identified by cataloging public T cell receptors. The T cell repertoires of around 730 subjects were profiled by immunosequencing and related to cytomegalovirus serostatus. A separate validation cohort of some 130 different subjects was used in addition to the roughly 670-subject first cohort. High-throughput TCR immunosequencing, statistical association of individual TCRs with disease status, and machine learning were combined to predict cytomegalovirus infection status. To study patterns of TCR occurrence, a later analysis re-analyzed previously published TCR beta repertoires from 666 donors and added high-resolution HLA genotyping. Rather than drawing on any new phenotypic data, the later analysis identified candidate immune exposures from TCR beta sequences and the way those sequences occurred across donors. To decide whether each TCR beta V gene segment behaved as functional or pseudogenic, an earlier analysis of approximately 590 of the donors relied on high-throughput TCR beta sequencing. Donor age, sex, ethnicity and CMV serostatus were compiled together with the repertoire data. A later genetic analysis took genome-wide SNP genotypes for about three fifths of the 666 donors and used that subset as a discovery cohort. Every discovery cohort repertoire had been produced on one sequencing platform. Both class I and class II loci were covered by HLA typing, at four-digit resolution. Typing coverage varied by locus: roughly 620-640 donors for A, B, C, DRB1 and DQB1; more than 500 for DQA1; approximately 610 for DPA1; approximately 450 for DPB1. Because of strong linkage in the cohort, roughly five DR-DQ haplotypes were treated as single units for association and clustering. On average, 235,054 unique TCR beta nucleotide sequences were sequenced per donor among roughly 430 genotyped donors of the cohort, with roughly 18% of those sequences being non-productive. The study at large found these results: Several of the top co-occurrence clusters appeared to be linked to parvovirus B19, influenza, CMV and Epstein-Barr virus, according to a later analysis. An earlier analysis of approximately 570 of the donors showed that most TCR beta V segments appeared in productive rearrangements either about 87% or about 30% of the time, which broadly matched IMGT annotations. In a later analysis, HLA-associated TCR beta chains were found to be more clonally expanded and to have lower generation probabilities than equally common non-associated chains. A group of highly shared sequence variants was considered likely to be a technical artifact of the sequencing pipeline. A later genetic analysis reported fewer N-insertions in productive TCRs among donors in an Asian-associated ancestry cluster than the roughly 640-donor mean. Most TCR sequences were observed very rarely across donors, whereas some public TCRs were present in many individuals. An association between a missense DCLRE1C variant and V-gene and J-gene trimming of TCR beta chains was found in a later genetic analysis and replicated in an independent cohort. Linkage disequilibrium might explain the correlated functional status among segregating V segments, but an unknown experimental factor could not be excluded. Some IMGT-functional V segments, including TRBV6-2 and TRBV6-3, could not be told apart with the 87-base-pair reads, so those segments were excluded. According to a later analysis, TCR association rates differed among HLA loci, with DRB1 alleles showing the most associated TCRs and HLA-C alleles showing the fewest. The authors suggested that the approach could potentially be extended to other disease states and immunological phenotypes. A further reported finding was that TCR beta sequences accurately predicted the HLA-A and HLA-B alleles for most subjects in the first cohort. Roughly uniform sequencing depth across donors was assumed in presence/absence analyses, although this assumption may not hold. The cohort was sequenced for TCR beta chains only, and without alpha or paired-chain data the features that could be detected were limited. In the study, approximately 160 TCR beta chains were listed as associated with cytomegalovirus. Because some donors lacked HLA typing at each locus, the association tests relied only on the typed subset. The classifier was reported to diagnose cytomegalovirus status with high specificity and sensitivity in both the original cohort and the validation cohort. Because counts were too low, under 20 rarely observed V segments, including chromosome 9 orphons, were left out of the earlier analysis of roughly 600 of the donors. A later analysis found that most CMV-associated TCR beta chains appeared HLA-restricted, with HLA associations seemingly driven largely by CMV exposure. At a false discovery rate of 0.05, a later analysis linked around 15,000 TCR beta sequences to specific HLA alleles. The only immune exposure information available for the cohort was CMV serostatus. In vitro tests confirmed that a few of the cytomegalovirus-associated TCR beta chains recognize cytomegalovirus antigens. Assigning TCR associations to individual alleles was difficult when HLA alleles, especially DR and DQ, strongly co-occurred.

The cohort consisted of some 670 healthy bone marrow donors. At the time of sampling, every cohort member was nominally healthy, though immune exposures that went unrecorded were likely present. The donor was CMV seropositive and belonged to the group of over 250 seropositive cohort members. Every donor gave a peripheral blood sample, and the peripheral blood mononuclear cells from that sample were used for TCR beta sequencing. The Qiagen DNeasy Blood Extraction Kit was used to extract genomic DNA from the blood cell samples. The library was built by means of the immunoSEQ multiplex PCR assay. For the multiplex PCR, a mixture combining 60 forward primers for TCR Vbeta segments and 13 reverse primers for TCR Jbeta segments was used. The CDR3 region of rearranged TCR beta genes was amplified from genomic DNA with a multiplex PCR assay. Amplified TCR beta libraries were sequenced as 87-base-pair reads on the Illumina HiSeq System. Under the source paper's analysis protocol: In a later analysis, tens of millions of unique TCR beta chains were counted across the roughly 700 repertoires, and approximately 11 million of these chains were shared by at least two donors. Raw reads were error-corrected and collapsed into unique sequences by a nearest-neighbor algorithm in which closely related sequences were merged to remove PCR and sequencing errors. Alignment of CDR3 sequences to IMGT reference sequences was used to assign V, D and J gene segments. For a sequence to be retained, a match of at least six nucleotides was required to both a V gene segment and a J gene segment. A rearrangement counted as productive if the CDR3 had no stop codons and remained in frame with V and J, and every other rearrangement counted as non-productive. Following IMGT convention, CDR3 was defined as the stretch from the second conserved V-encoded cysteine to the conserved J-encoded phenylalanine. Sequences without an unambiguous match to a single V gene segment were excluded from the earlier analysis of 450 to 750 of the donors. An earlier analysis of almost 600 of the donors classified V segments as functional when productive rearrangements were above 56.7% and as segregating when the standard deviation between donors was above 5%. A statistical classification framework was built to diagnose cytomegalovirus status from the catalog of TCR beta chain sequences. In a later analysis, V and J genes were assigned by comparing TCR nucleotide sequences against IMGT/GENE-DB human TR gene sequences. In a later analysis, CDR3 sequences and most-parsimonious VDJ recombination scenarios were assigned using the TCRdist pipeline. A later analysis defined each TCR beta chain by its CDR3 amino acid sequence plus V-gene family, and excluded reads lacking a unique V-gene family. In a later analysis, several hundred highly shared, low-generation-probability nucleotide sequences were removed to address suspected cross-contamination and a sequencing artifact. For each public chain, a later analysis derived a clonal expansion index from normalized ranks of inferred template counts within each repertoire. A later analysis computed generation probabilities with a VDJ recombination model fitted to out-of-frame rearrangements, and checked the results against IGoR. Hypergeometric tests were used in a later analysis to score TCR-TCR, TCR-HLA and TCR-CMV co-occurrence, with a repertoire-size bias correction applied to the TCR pairs. In a later analysis, false discovery rates were estimated by permuting HLA or CMV assignments 20 times. A later analysis grouped co-occurring TCRs with DBSCAN, adding TCRdist sequence similarity when clustering within HLA-allele-positive subsets. Co-occurrence clustering excluded repertoires with fewer than 30,000 or more than 120,000 public chains, plus five with anomalous nucleotide sharing. In TCRdb, the immuneACCESS table is reduced to in-frame sequences with V and J assigned. These tables do not hold every clone; where another copy was compared, an unresolved V gene accounts for under half, and the others remain unexplained. The D gene and trimming were derived from the DNA, and the V and J assignments and clone size from that table. In all, the sample holds about 180,000 clones, and just over 75% of those were seen once. Clones ranked in the top ten supply 3% to 4.5% of the sample.

The origin of this receptor is a woman aged 55-69 years in good health and CMV-seropositive. The sample was PBMCs. This sequence uses TRBV9 and TRBJ2-3, with TRBD2 perhaps the D gene, on 5 matching bases. For the CDR3, the sequence is CASSVVGVADTQYF. The DNA reads as follows: TGTGCCAGCAGCGTAGTGGGAGTTGCAGATACGCAGTATTTT.